Below are 30 T cell receptor beta chains sequenced from a single sample in a study of shared clonotypes between healthy human individuals. Measured with immunoSEQ multiplex PCR; TCRdb has only the in-frame clones, and not every one. In the table there are more than 500,000 clones, 95% to 96% of which are singletons. Sequenced: naive CD4+ T cells sorted from blood. Subset given: CD45RA+ positively selected. The origin of the receptors is a woman in her 30s in good health.

This chain links TRBV29-1 with TRBJ1-3; tentatively, D is TRBD1 (5 bases). Germline-derived CDR1 and CDR2 are SQVTM and ANQGSEA. The CDR3 loop spans 13 amino acids. Between the trimmed V and J ends, which lost 4 bases and 6 bases, there was a span of 13 bases. The DNA for the CDR3 is TGCAGCGTTGTTCCAACAGGTCTAAACACCATATATTTT. Amino acids: CSVVPTGLNTIYF.

This clone was seen once. The chain combines TRBV2 with TRBJ1-2; TRBD1 is a possible D gene (6 bases). V lost 3 bases and J 5 bases, leaving 13 bases between the germline ends. This CDR3 has 14 residues. Germline V gene lookup returns CDR1 SNHLY and CDR2 FYNNEI. CDR3 in amino acids: CASSDQGKEYGYTF. The CDR3 coding sequence is TGTGCCAGCAGTGATCAGGGGAAGGAGTATGGCTACACCTTC.

The rearrangement uses TRBV19 and TRBJ2-3; 14 bases agree with TRBD2. Trimming at V came to 6 bases and at J to 5 bases, leaving 4 bases not matched to a gene. This CDR3 is 15 amino acids long. Looked up from germline, CDR1 is LNHDA and CDR2 is SQIVND (reference sequence). CDR3 residues: CASRTSGRVGDTQYF. CDR3 coding DNA: TGTGCCAGTAGGACTAGCGGGAGGGTCGGAGATACGCAGTATTTT. The full variable domain, rest sourced from reference TRBV19 and TRBJ2-3, is DGGITQSPKYLFRKEGQNVTLSCEQNLNHDAMYWYRQDPGQGLRLIYYSQIVNDFQKGDIAEGYSVSREKKESFPLTVTSAQKNPTAFYLCASRTSGRVGDTQYFGPGTRLTVL.

The chain links TRBV6-6 to TRBJ2-7; weak D call: TRBD1 (6 bases). Trimming left V 0 bases short and J 2 bases short, with 11 bases between. CDR3 size: 15 residues. Germline CDR1 is MNHNY and CDR2 is SVGAGI (reference sequence). Written as DNA, the CDR3 is TGTGCCAGCAGTTACTCGGCAGGGGTCCCCTACGAGCAGTACTTC. It is translated as CASSYSAGVPYEQYF.

The V call is TRBV6-5, the J call TRBJ2-2; D assignment may be TRBD1 or TRBD2 (5 bases each). Germline V gives CDR1 MNHEY, CDR2 SVGAGI. Trimming left V 2 bases short and J 5 bases short, with 12 bases between. This CDR3 is 15 amino acids long. This chain's CDR3 is CASSYEGRGTGELFF. Written as DNA, the CDR3 is TGTGCCAGCAGTTACGAGGGGCGAGGGACCGGGGAGCTGTTTTTT.

The DNA for the CDR3 is TGTGCCAGCAGTTACTCTTCGGCTAGCGTTGGGTTCGAGCAGTACTTC. Translating gives CASSYSSASVGFEQYF. The gene calls are TRBV6-5 and TRBJ2-7; D perhaps matches TRBD2 (6 bases). The CDR3 has 16 amino acids. Trimming removed 0 bases at V and 6 bases at J, with 18 bases between. Germline values: CDR1 MNHEY, CDR2 SVGAGI.

The rearrangement joins TRBV18 to TRBJ2-1; D remains unclear. CDR3 length: 13 residues. CDR1 and CDR2 (germline): KGHSH, LQKENI. V dropped 3 bases and J dropped 5 bases, with 8 bases sitting between them. The CDR3 region is CASSPVPDNEQFF. In DNA form, the CDR3 reads TGTGCCAGCTCACCCGTCCCCGACAATGAGCAGTTCTTC.

This rearrangement joins TRBV7-9 to TRBJ2-2, with 8 bases aligning to TRBD2. This CDR3 region has 15 residues. V was pared by 5 bases and J by 6 bases, with 8 bases of the junction left unmatched. The germline gives CDR1 SEHNR, CDR2 FQNEAQ (reference sequence). The CDR3 reads CASSPRTSLAGELFF. The CDR3 DNA sequence: TGTGCCAGCAGCCCCCGGACTAGCTTGGCCGGGGAGCTGTTTTTT.

The rearrangement joins TRBV6-1 to TRBJ1-2; 8 bases line up with TRBD1. Germline V gene data show CDR1 as MNHNS and CDR2 as SASEGT. The CDR3 covers 13 residues. Germline trimming cut 3 bases from V and 5 bases from J; bases unmatched to any gene: 2. In DNA form, the CDR3 reads TGTGCCAGCAGTGACGGGACAGGTTATGGCTACACCTTC. This sequence encodes CASSDGTGYGYTF.

This chain joins TRBV4-1 and TRBJ2-1; 7 positions agree with TRBD2. V was clipped by 0 bases and J by 0 bases; unmatched bases: 5. Germline CDR1 and CDR2: MGHRA and YSYEKL. This CDR3 contains 17 residues. In DNA, the CDR3 is TGCGCCAGCAGCCAAGAATCCCTAGCGGACTCCTACAATGAGCAGTTCTTC. This translates into CASSQESLADSYNEQFF.

The chain recombines TRBV4-2 with TRBJ2-4, with TRBD2 matching 13 bases. V lost 1 base and J lost 7; bases outside the gene matches: 10. The CDR3 is made up of 18 amino acids. Germline V CDR1 and CDR2: LGHNA, YNFKEQ. CDR3 loop: CASSQAFTSGRAGNIQYF. CDR3 nucleotides: TGTGCCAGCAGCCAAGCTTTTACTAGCGGGAGGGCCGGGAACATTCAGTACTTC.

This chain links TRBV28 with TRBJ2-5; no reliable D call. Matching the DNA end better, TRBJ2-7 makes the J call doubtful. This CDR3 is 11 amino acids long. Germline V CDR1 and CDR2: MDHEN, SYDVKM. DNA for the CDR3: TGTGCCAGCAGTTCAAAGTACGAGCAGTACTTC. Protein product: CASSSKYEQYF.

This chain connects TRBV11-3 to TRBJ2-1, with TRBD2 matching 9 bases. Trimming cost V 1 base and J 10 bases; bases outside gene matches: 11. The CDR3 totals 16 residues. Germline V CDR1 and CDR2: SGHNT, YENEEA. The CDR3 region has the DNA TGTGCCAGCAGCTTAGGGGCTAGCGGGACTCACGGGGAGCAGTTCTTC. Its translation is CASSLGASGTHGEQFF.

The chain recombines TRBV5-8 with TRBJ1-4, with TRBD1 matching over 8 bases. The trim removed 5 bases at V and 0 bases at J, leaving 12 bases unmatched. The CDR3 is made up of 18 amino acids. Germline CDR1 reads SGHTS; CDR2 reads YDEGEE. The CDR3 protein is CASSSGQGLFSTNEKLFF. CDR3 DNA: TGTGCCAGCAGTTCCGGACAGGGACTTTTTTCAACTAATGAAAAACTGTTTTTT.

The rearrangement joins TRBV9 to TRBJ1-2; 7 nucleotides agree with TRBD1. CDR1 is SGDLS and CDR2 is YYNGEE in the germline V gene. The CDR3 has 13 amino acids. V lost 3 bases and J lost 4; bases outside the gene matches: 3. In nucleotides, the CDR3 is TGTGCCAGCAGCGAACAGGGGCCCTATGGCTACACCTTC. Residues: CASSEQGPYGYTF.

The V and J genes are TRBV2 and TRBJ2-1; D is perhaps TRBD2 (6 bases). The CDR3 is 14 residues long. V lost 4 bases to trimming and J lost 4 bases, with 11 bases between them. Germline values: CDR1 SNHLY, CDR2 FYNNEI. CDR3 sequence (DNA): TGTGCCAGCAGTGTGGAGGGGATTTACAATGAGCAGTTCTTC. As protein: CASSVEGIYNEQFF.

The chain combines TRBV6-1 with TRBJ2-1; D gene unclear. This CDR3 region has 15 residues. Between the trimmed V and J ends, which lost 0 bases and 8 bases, there was a span of 14 bases. The germline V gene has CDR1 MNHNS and CDR2 SASEGT. CDR3 region: CASSEATELVHEQFF. The DNA of the CDR3 is TGTGCCAGCAGTGAAGCTACTGAGCTGGTGCATGAGCAGTTCTTC.

The CDR3 DNA follows: TGTGCCAGTAGGACTAGCCTTCAAGAGACCCAGTACTTC. It encodes CASRTSLQETQYF. The chain has TRBV5-8 and TRBJ2-5; TRBD2 agrees at 8 bases. The CDR3 spans 13 residues. The J segment lost 2 bases and the V segment lost 8 bases, leaving 5 bases of the junction unmatched. Germline CDR1 reads SGHTS; CDR2 reads YDEGEE.

V and J are TRBV6-5 and TRBJ2-2; no clear D. V shed 11 bases and J shed 5 bases, with 9 bases lying between them. Germline CDR1 and CDR2: MNHEY and SVGAGI. This CDR3 has 11 residues. The CDR3: CAGLGTGELFF. CDR3 bases: TGTGCCGGGCTGGGGACCGGGGAGCTGTTTTTT.

The rearrangement uses TRBV19 and TRBJ1-5; 9 positions match TRBD1. V lost 4 bases, J lost 7 bases, and 8 bases stayed unmatched. This CDR3 is built from 15 residues. Germline-derived CDR1 and CDR2 are LNHDA and SQIVND (reference sequence). The CDR3 sequence is CASSKDRGGGQPQHF. The CDR3 DNA is TGTGCCAGTAGTAAGGACAGGGGAGGTGGGCAGCCCCAGCATTTT.

The chain employs TRBV7-9 and TRBJ1-1, with TRBD1 matching 8 bases. Germline CDR1 is SEHNR and CDR2 is FQNEAQ (reference sequence). With V trimmed by 4 bases and J by 10 bases, 8 bases remained unmatched. The CDR3 is 13 residues long. CDR3 coding DNA: TGTGCCAGCAGCTCCCAGGGGGCATATGGAGCTTTCTTT. Protein sequence: CASSSQGAYGAFF. Full variable domain (outside the CDR3, taken from reference TRBV7-9 and TRBJ1-1): DTGVSQNPRHKITKRGQNVTFRCDPISEHNRLYWYRQTLGQGPEFLTYFQNEAQLEKSRLLSDRFSAERPKGSFSTLEIQRTEQGDSAMYLCASSSQGAYGAFFGQGTRLTVV.

This chain joins TRBV15 and TRBJ1-4; 8 bases are a match to TRBD1. Germline lookup yields CDR1 LNHNV and CDR2 YYDKDF (reference sequence). Trimming at V came to 2 bases and at J to 8 bases, leaving 16 bases not matched to a gene. This CDR3 comprises 18 residues. The CDR3 DNA reads as TGTGCCACCAGCAGACGGACAGGGTTCGGGACAGTTTCCGAAAAACTGTTTTTT. This sequence encodes CATSRRTGFGTVSEKLFF.

V usage is TRBV7-8 and J usage is TRBJ1-1; D is ambiguous. Trimming shortened V by 1 base and J by 3 bases, and 6 bases separated the two germline ends. The CDR3 spans 13 residues. Germline V CDR1 and CDR2: SGHVS, FQNEAQ. In DNA form, the CDR3 reads TGTGCCAGCAGCTTAGTATTGGACACTGAAGCTTTCTTT. Its translation is CASSLVLDTEAFF.

The chain joins TRBV5-1 to TRBJ2-5; the match to TRBD2 covers 8 bases. CDR3 size: 17 residues. In germline, CDR1 is SGHRS, CDR2 YFSETQ. V shed 4 bases, J shed 4 bases, and the junction held 15 bases outside the gene matches. Here the CDR3 reads CASSPLSGTGGGETQYF. The CDR3 DNA is TGCGCCAGCAGCCCACTTTCCGGGACCGGGGGGGGAGAGACCCAGTACTTC.

The CDR3, as DNA: TGTGCCACCAGAAATCGCCAGACCTACGAGCAGTACTTC. Protein product: CATRNRQTYEQYF. V is TRBV27 and J is TRBJ2-7; D gene unclear. V lost 10 bases to trimming and J lost 2 bases, with 15 bases between them. CDR3 size: 13 residues. The germline V gene has CDR1 MNHEY and CDR2 SMNVEV (reference sequence).

V and J are TRBV5-4 and TRBJ2-7; 11 nucleotides line up with TRBD2. This CDR3 is 15 amino acids long. V lost 3 bases and J lost 4; bases outside the gene matches: 6. In germline, CDR1 is SGHNT, CDR2 YYREEE (reference sequence). The CDR3 DNA follows: TGTGCCAGCAGCTCTTCTGGGACTAGCGGTTACGAGCAGTACTTC. Residues: CASSSSGTSGYEQYF.

The rearrangement links TRBV28 to TRBJ1-3, with 8 bases identical to TRBD1. This CDR3 is 15 amino acids long. The germline V gene encodes CDR1 MDHEN and CDR2 SYDVKM. V trimming: 5 bases; J trimming: 4 bases; junction bases outside the gene matches: 7. The CDR3 sequence is CASSRQGISGNTIYF. CDR3 nucleotide sequence: TGTGCCAGCAGTCGACAGGGGATCTCGGGAAACACCATATATTTT.

V and J are TRBV6-1 and TRBJ2-7; tentatively, D is TRBD2 (6 bases). With 1 base removed from V and 1 base from J, the gap between germline ends came to 11 bases. The CDR3 extends over 15 amino acids. Germline V lookup: CDR1 MNHNS, CDR2 SASEGT. The CDR3 here is CASSEVGGTSYEQYF. The CDR3 region has the DNA TGTGCCAGCAGTGAAGTCGGCGGGACGTCCTACGAGCAGTACTTC.

This clone was recorded only once. This chain connects TRBV19 to TRBJ2-3; TRBD1 might be the D (6 bases). Germline-derived CDR1 and CDR2 are LNHDA and SQIVND (reference sequence). The V end lost 6 bases, the J end lost 6 bases, and 13 bases lay between the germline ends. There are 13 residues in the CDR3. The CDR3 sequence: CASSRGAGDTQYF. Here the CDR3 DNA reads TGTGCCAGTAGCAGGGGAGCCGGCGATACGCAGTATTTT.

The chain uses TRBV28 and TRBJ1-1; no reliable D call. This CDR3 is 11 amino acids long. V lost 6 bases, J lost 11 bases, and 13 bases lay in between. CDR1 MDHEN and CDR2 SYDVKM come from the germline V gene. CDR3 DNA: TGTGCCAGCAGCTCCGGGGTGGGCGCTTTCTTT. Its protein is CASSSGVGAFF.